Presented here are 27 T cell receptor beta chains from one specimen sequenced in a study of chemoradiotherapy in HPV16-positive cancers. TCRdb's copy holds only in-frame clones and misses some; the assay was immunoSEQ multiplex PCR. The sample contains 65,000 to 80,000 clones, around nine tenths of which appear only once. The source material was blood, sampled from a patient who underwent chemoradiotherapy. The receptors shown here come from a human donor with HPV-associated anogenital cancer.

The sample holds a few counts of this clone. This rearrangement joins TRBV7-3 to TRBJ2-3; possibly TRBD2 for D (5 bases). CDR1 SGHTA and CDR2 FQGTGA come from the germline V gene. V was shortened by 0 bases and J by 8 bases, with 6 bases between the two germline ends. There are 12 residues in the CDR3. Here the CDR3 DNA reads TGTGCCAGCAGCTTAACAGAGGGTACGCAGTATTTT. Protein: CASSLTEGTQYF.

The rearrangement joins TRBV7-2 to TRBJ2-5; 7 bases map to TRBD2. V lost 5 bases, J lost 6 bases, and 6 bases stayed unmatched. The CDR3 is 13 amino acids. Germline V gives CDR1 SGHTA, CDR2 FQGNSA. CDR3 sequence: CASSPLALKTQYF. The CDR3 DNA follows: TGTGCCAGCAGCCCACTAGCGCTAAAGACCCAGTACTTC.

The V call is TRBV7-8, the J call TRBJ2-5, with a possible D match to TRBD1 (6 bases). The length of the CDR3 is 16 residues. The germline V gene has CDR1 SGHVS and CDR2 FQNEAQ. With 6 bases removed from V and 2 bases from J, the gap between germline ends came to 19 bases. CDR3 bases: TGTGCCAGCAGTTCTAAACGGGACACATATCAAGAGACCCAGTACTTC. Its translation is CASSSKRDTYQETQYF.

The genes are TRBV4-1 and TRBJ1-2; D is possibly TRBD1 (6 bases). The V gene's germline CDR1 is MGHRA and CDR2 YSYEKL. The CDR3 is made up of 13 amino acids. The V gene lost 6 bases and the J gene lost 3 bases, with 11 bases spanning the gap. Written as DNA, the CDR3 is TGCGCCAGCAGGATCCCAGGGGACTATGGCTACACCTTC. Its translation is CASRIPGDYGYTF.

The J gene is TRBJ2-3, the V gene TRBV6-4; weak D call: TRBD2 (5 bases). Trimming cost V 2 bases and J 8 bases, with 11 bases left between them. The germline gives CDR1 MRHNA, CDR2 SNTAGT. The CDR3 extends over 13 amino acids. In DNA form, the CDR3 reads TGTGCCAGCAGTGACGGGGAGTTAGGTACGCAGTATTTT. It translates to CASSDGELGTQYF.

The chain recombines TRBV30 with TRBJ1-1, with 7 bases identical to TRBD1. Unmatched junction bases numbered 6, after V lost 1 base and J lost 1 base. Per germline, CDR1 GTSNPN and CDR2 SVGIG (reference sequence). The CDR3 totals 15 residues. CDR3: CAWSALGQSNTEAFF. The CDR3 DNA follows: TGTGCCTGGAGTGCCCTGGGACAGTCGAACACTGAAGCTTTCTTT.

The chain links TRBV9 to TRBJ1-6; D is uncertain. Trimming removed 1 base from V and 4 bases from J, with 6 bases in between. The germline V gene encodes CDR1 SGDLS and CDR2 YYNGEE. CDR3 length equals 14 residues. This CDR3 is CASSVNAYNSPLHF. Here the CDR3 DNA reads TGTGCCAGCAGCGTAAACGCTTATAATTCACCCCTCCACTTT.

The CDR3 region has the DNA TGTGCCAGCAGTGAAGAAGGGGGGAAAGCTTTCTTT. Amino acids: CASSEEGGKAFF. This rearrangement joins TRBV6-1 to TRBJ1-1, with D maybe TRBD1 (6 bases). Trimming took off 1 base at V and 9 bases at J, with 9 bases between the two ends. The germline CDR1 and CDR2 sequences are MNHNS and SASEGT. CDR3 length equals 12 residues.

This clone was seen a few times. The V and J genes are TRBV27 and TRBJ1-2; 7 bases are shared with TRBD1. With V trimmed by 3 bases and J by 8 bases, 6 bases remained unmatched. Germline V gene data show CDR1 as MNHEY and CDR2 as SMNVEV (reference sequence). The CDR3 totals 13 residues. CDR3 nucleotides: TGTGCCAGCAGTTTGAGACAGGGTCCCGGCTACACCTTC. Protein: CASSLRQGPGYTF.

The chain couples TRBV4-2 to TRBJ1-1; no reliable D call. This CDR3 spans 13 amino acids. The germline CDR1 and CDR2 sequences are LGHNA and YNFKEQ. The V gene lost 5 bases and the J gene lost 1 base, with 8 bases spanning the gap. The CDR3 spells CASSLWGNTEAFF. The CDR3 DNA sequence: TGTGCCAGCAGCTTATGGGGGAACACTGAAGCTTTCTTT.

V usage is TRBV15 and J usage is TRBJ2-1; 8 bases are shared with TRBD2. Germline lookup yields CDR1 LNHNV and CDR2 YYDKDF (reference sequence). This CDR3 region has 13 residues. The V segment lost 7 bases and the J segment 5 bases; nucleotides outside the gene matches: 4. The CDR3 DNA reads TGTGCCACCACCGGGACTAGAGACAATGAGCAGTTCTTC. Its translation: CATTGTRDNEQFF.

The V gene is TRBV14, the J gene TRBJ1-1; tentative D call: TRBD1 (6 bases). V was trimmed by 0 bases and J by 10 bases, leaving 15 bases between them. The CDR3 has 14 amino acids. CDR1 and CDR2 from the germline V gene are SGHDN and FVKESK. The CDR3 nucleotides are TGTGCCAGCAGCCAAGATCAACGGGGGCTTGCAGCTTTCTTT. It specifies CASSQDQRGLAAFF. Full variable domain (remainder filled in from reference TRBV14 and TRBJ1-1): EAGVTQFPSHSVIEKGQTVTLRCDPISGHDNLYWYRRVMGKEIKFLLHFVKESKQDESGMPNNRFLAERTGGTYSTLKVQPAELEDSGVYFCASSQDQRGLAAFFGQGTRLTVV.

The rearrangement joins TRBV28 to TRBJ2-7; TRBD2 aligns across 9 bases. CDR1 is MDHEN, CDR2 SYDVKM, per germline. CDR3 length: 13 amino acids. V was pared by 5 bases and J by 3 bases, with 2 bases of the junction left unmatched. In DNA, the CDR3 is TGTGCCAGCAGTCCAGCGGGAGGCTACGAGCAGTACTTC. It specifies CASSPAGGYEQYF.

The chain recombines TRBV4-2 with TRBJ2-7; TRBD1 matches 7 bases. Germline V gene data show CDR1 as LGHNA and CDR2 as YNFKEQ. The CDR3 runs to 13 residues. V shed 4 bases, J shed 5 bases, and the junction held 5 bases outside the gene matches. The CDR3 region is CASSLLTGNEQYF. In nucleotides, the CDR3 is TGTGCCAGCAGCCTCCTGACAGGGAACGAGCAGTACTTC.

The chain employs TRBV5-1 and TRBJ2-7; 7 nucleotides line up with TRBD1. The CDR3 has 16 residues. Germline loops: CDR1 SGHRS, CDR2 YFSETQ. V shed 7 bases and J 2 bases; nucleotides not matched to a gene: 15. CDR3 in DNA: TGCGCCAGCTCTTACTCCGCGACAGGGAACACCTACGAGCAGTACTTC. It specifies CASSYSATGNTYEQYF.

The chain links TRBV7-9 to TRBJ2-2, with 14 bases fitting TRBD2. Trimming cost V 0 bases and J 3 bases; bases outside gene matches: 6. The CDR3 is 19 residues long. CDR1 is SEHNR and CDR2 is FQNEAQ in the germline V gene (reference sequence). CDR3 bases: TGTGCCAGCAGCTTAGCGGTGGGACTAGCGGGGGAATACACCGGGGAGCTGTTTTTT. Protein sequence: CASSLAVGLAGEYTGELFF.

V gene TRBV28 combines with J gene TRBJ1-1; 7 nucleotides match TRBD1. CDR1 is MDHEN, CDR2 SYDVKM, per germline. The CDR3 is 16 residues long. Trimming cost V 4 bases and J 1 base; bases outside gene matches: 9. The CDR3, as DNA: TGTGCCAGCAGTTCCCTAGACAGGGATCCGAACACTGAAGCTTTCTTT. It is translated as CASSSLDRDPNTEAFF.

The rearrangement joins TRBV14 to TRBJ1-1, with TRBD1 matching 10 bases. Germline V gene lookup returns CDR1 SGHDN and CDR2 FVKESK. The CDR3 spans 16 residues. V dropped 3 bases and J dropped 4; count of bases not matched to a gene: 8. CDR3 nucleotide sequence: TGTGCCAGCAGCCATGGCCGGGACAGGGGAGGCACTGAAGCTTTCTTT. This encodes CASSHGRDRGGTEAFF. The full variable domain, with the rest looked up from reference TRBV14 and TRBJ1-1, is EAGVTQFPSHSVIEKGQTVTLRCDPISGHDNLYWYRRVMGKEIKFLLHFVKESKQDESGMPNNRFLAERTGGTYSTLKVQPAELEDSGVYFCASSHGRDRGGTEAFFGQGTRLTVV.

CDR3 amino acids: CASSLGQGNYGYTF. In DNA, the CDR3 is TGTGCCAGCAGCTTGGGACAGGGAAACTATGGCTACACCTTC. V gene TRBV13 combines with J gene TRBJ1-2, with 9 bases that match TRBD1. Germline V CDR1 and CDR2: PRHDT, FYEKMQ (reference sequence). CDR3 length equals 14 residues. The junction had 1 base not matched to a gene; V was cut back by 3 bases and J by 2 bases.

The chain has TRBV4-2 and TRBJ2-5, with D tentatively TRBD2 (6 bases). The germline CDR1 and CDR2 sequences are LGHNA and YNFKEQ. The CDR3 is made up of 15 amino acids. V lost 1 base and J 2 bases, leaving 11 bases between the germline ends. CDR3 in DNA: TGTGCCAGCAGCCAAGGTGGAGGGGTACAAGAGACCCAGTACTTC. It specifies CASSQGGGVQETQYF.

The rearrangement joins TRBV15 to TRBJ1-2, with TRBD1 matching over 7 bases. CDR3 length: 15 amino acids. CDR1 is LNHNV and CDR2 is YYDKDF in the germline V gene (reference sequence). V lost 0 bases, J lost 4 bases, and 5 bases stayed unmatched. DNA for the CDR3: TGTGCCACCAGCAGAGATACCCAGGGGGGCTATGGCTACACCTTC. Translated: CATSRDTQGGYGYTF.

The CDR3 region has the DNA TGTGCCAGCAGCTCCCCCGGCGAGGGCCCCATGGCCAACGTCCTGACTTTC. Its translation is CASSSPGEGPMANVLTF. The V call is TRBV7-9, the J call TRBJ2-6, with TRBD2 as a possible D gene (5 bases). Germline assignment: CDR1 SEHNR and CDR2 FQNEAQ (reference sequence). This CDR3 is 17 amino acids long. With 4 bases removed from V and 6 bases from J, the gap between germline ends came to 19 bases.

The chain uses TRBV28 and TRBJ2-1; no clear D gene. The CDR3 totals 16 residues. Per the germline V gene, CDR1 is MDHEN and CDR2 is SYDVKM. The germline V and J ends were trimmed by 4 bases and 0 bases, with 13 bases remaining between them. The CDR3: CASSYPKESSYNEQFF. The CDR3 DNA reads as TGTGCCAGCAGTTACCCAAAGGAGAGCTCCTACAATGAGCAGTTCTTC.

This chain links TRBV5-4 with TRBJ1-2, with 7 bases identical to TRBD1. This CDR3 has 14 residues. Trimming cost V 7 bases and J 5 bases; bases outside gene matches: 11. Germline V lookup: CDR1 SGHNT, CDR2 YYREEE (reference sequence). For the CDR3, the DNA is TGTGCCAGCCGAATTGGGGAGGGGGCATATGGCTACACCTTC. It codes for CASRIGEGAYGYTF.

The chain combines TRBV5-1 with TRBJ1-1, with a weak D call TRBD1 (6 bases). Germline V gene data show CDR1 as SGHRS and CDR2 as YFSETQ. The length of the CDR3 is 15 residues. V was cut by 4 bases and J by 1 base, with 14 bases left in between. CDR3 protein: CASSQSRGRNTEAFF. The CDR3 bases are TGCGCCAGCAGCCAAAGCAGGGGACGGAACACTGAAGCTTTCTTT.

This rearrangement joins TRBV10-3 to TRBJ2-5; a possible D gene is TRBD1 (6 bases). The assigned J gene may be wrong: the sequence end matches TRBJ2-7 better. The CDR3 runs 16 residues. The germline V gene encodes CDR1 ENHRY and CDR2 SYGVKD. The CDR3 nucleotides are TGTGCCATCAGTGATCCCGTAGACAGGAGCATCTACGAGCAGTACTTC. Amino acid sequence: CAISDPVDRSIYEQYF.

The chain combines TRBV7-8 with TRBJ2-5, with D possibly TRBD1 on 5 matching bases. The CDR3 consists of 13 residues. Trimming left V 4 bases short and J 5 bases short, with 11 bases between. The V gene's germline CDR1 is SGHVS and CDR2 FQNEAQ. CDR3: CASSWGAEETQYF. CDR3 nucleotides: TGTGCCAGCAGCTGGGGCGCTGAGGAGACCCAGTACTTC.